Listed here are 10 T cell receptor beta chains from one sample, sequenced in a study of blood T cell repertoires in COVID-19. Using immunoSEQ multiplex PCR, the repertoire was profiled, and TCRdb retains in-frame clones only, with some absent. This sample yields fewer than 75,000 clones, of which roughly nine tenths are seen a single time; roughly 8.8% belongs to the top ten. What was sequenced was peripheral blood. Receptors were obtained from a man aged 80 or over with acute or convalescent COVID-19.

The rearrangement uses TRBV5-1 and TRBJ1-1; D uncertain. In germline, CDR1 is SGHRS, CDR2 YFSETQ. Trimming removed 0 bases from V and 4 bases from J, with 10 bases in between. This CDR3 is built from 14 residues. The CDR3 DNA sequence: TGCGCCAGCAGCTTGGCCGGGGTAGCCACTGAAGCTTTCTTT. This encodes CASSLAGVATEAFF. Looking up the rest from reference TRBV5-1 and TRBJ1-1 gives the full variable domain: KAGVTQTPRYLIKTRGQQVTLSCSPISGHRSVSWYQQTPGQGLQFLFEYFSETQRNKGNFPGRFSGRQFSNSRSEMNVSTLELGDSALYLCASSLAGVATEAFFGQGTRLTVV.

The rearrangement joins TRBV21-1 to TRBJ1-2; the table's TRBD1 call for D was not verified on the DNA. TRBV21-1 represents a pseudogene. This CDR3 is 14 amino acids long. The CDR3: CASSPMAGVGGYTF. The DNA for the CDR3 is TGTGCCAGCAGCCCAATGGCAGGGGTAGGCGGCTACACCTTC.

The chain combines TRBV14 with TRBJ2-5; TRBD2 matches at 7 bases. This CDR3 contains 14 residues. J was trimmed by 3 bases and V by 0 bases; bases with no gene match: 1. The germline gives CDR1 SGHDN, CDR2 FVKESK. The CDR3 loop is CASSQDLAEETQYF. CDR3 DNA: TGTGCCAGCAGCCAAGATCTAGCGGAAGAGACCCAGTACTTC.

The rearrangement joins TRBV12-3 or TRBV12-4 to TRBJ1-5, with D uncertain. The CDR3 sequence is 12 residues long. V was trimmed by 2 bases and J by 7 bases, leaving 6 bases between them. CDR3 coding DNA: TGTGCCAGCAGTTTATCCAGACAGCCCCAGCATTTT. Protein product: CASSLSRQPQHF.

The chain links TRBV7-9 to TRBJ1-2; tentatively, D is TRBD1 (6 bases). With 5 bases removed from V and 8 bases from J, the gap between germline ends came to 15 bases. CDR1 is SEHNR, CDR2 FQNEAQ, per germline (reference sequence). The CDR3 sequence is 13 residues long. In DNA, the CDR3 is TGTGCCAGCAGCGTTAACAGGGTAACAGGCTACACCTTC. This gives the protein CASSVNRVTGYTF.

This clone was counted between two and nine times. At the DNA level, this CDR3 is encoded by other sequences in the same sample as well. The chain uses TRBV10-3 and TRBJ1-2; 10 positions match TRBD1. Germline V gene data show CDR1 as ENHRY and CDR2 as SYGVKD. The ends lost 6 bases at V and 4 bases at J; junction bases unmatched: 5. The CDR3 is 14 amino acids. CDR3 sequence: CAISLGQGSYGYTF. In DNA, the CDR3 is TGTGCCATCAGCCTGGGACAGGGGTCCTATGGCTACACCTTC.

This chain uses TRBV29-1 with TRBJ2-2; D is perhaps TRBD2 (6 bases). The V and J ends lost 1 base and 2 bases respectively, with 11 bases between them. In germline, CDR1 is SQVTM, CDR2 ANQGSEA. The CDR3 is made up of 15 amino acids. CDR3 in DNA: TGCAGCGTTGAAGGCGGGGCCCTTAACACCGGGGAGCTGTTTTTT. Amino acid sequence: CSVEGGALNTGELFF.

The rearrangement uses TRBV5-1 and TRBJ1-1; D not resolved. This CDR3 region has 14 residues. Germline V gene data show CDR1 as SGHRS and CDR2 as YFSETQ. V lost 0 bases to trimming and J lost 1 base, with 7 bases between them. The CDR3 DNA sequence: TGCGCCAGCAGCTTGGTCTTCTCGAACACTGAAGCTTTCTTT. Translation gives CASSLVFSNTEAFF.

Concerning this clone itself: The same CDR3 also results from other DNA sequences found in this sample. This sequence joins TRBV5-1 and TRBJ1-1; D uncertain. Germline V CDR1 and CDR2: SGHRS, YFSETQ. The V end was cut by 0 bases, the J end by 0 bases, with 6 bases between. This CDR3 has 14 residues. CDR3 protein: CASSLDGVNTEAFF. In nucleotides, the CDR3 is TGCGCCAGCAGCTTGGATGGAGTGAACACTGAAGCTTTCTTT.

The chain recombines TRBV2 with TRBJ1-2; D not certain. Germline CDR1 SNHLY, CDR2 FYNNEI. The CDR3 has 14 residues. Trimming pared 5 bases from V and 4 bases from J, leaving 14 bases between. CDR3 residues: CASSRLTSRYGYTF. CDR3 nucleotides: TGTGCCAGCAGTCGATTGACATCCCGCTATGGCTACACCTTC. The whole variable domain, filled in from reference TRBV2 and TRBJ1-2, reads EPEVTQTPSHQVTQMGQEVILRCVPISNHLYFYWYRQILGQKVEFLVSFYNNEISEKSEIFDDQFSVERPDGSNFTLKIRSTKLEDSAMYFCASSRLTSRYGYTFGSGTRLTVV.